The 17 T cell receptor beta chains below all came from one sample that was sequenced in a study of blood T cell repertoires in COVID-19. Produced via immunoSEQ multiplex PCR; TCRdb's table is partial and in-frame only. The data hold 31,000 or so clones, with 89% observed a single time. Material for sequencing was peripheral blood. These receptors all stem from a man older than 75 with acute or convalescent COVID-19.

This clone occurred a few times. The rearrangement uses TRBV3-1 (or the pseudogene TRBV3-2) and TRBJ1-4, with D tentatively TRBD1 (6 bases). Between the trimmed V and J ends, which lost 4 bases and 4 bases, there was a span of 19 bases. This CDR3 has 17 residues. CDR1 is LGHDT and CDR2 is YNNKEL in the germline V gene (reference sequence). The CDR3 coding sequence is TGTGCCAGCAGCCCCGGACAGCAGAGGGAACTTAATGAAAAACTGTTTTTT. The encoded protein is CASSPGQQRELNEKLFF.

This chain connects TRBV30 to TRBJ2-5; no clear D gene. The CDR3 runs 13 residues. Germline CDR1 and CDR2: GTSNPN and SVGIG (reference sequence). V lost 5 bases to trimming and J lost 5 bases, with 15 bases between them. The CDR3 is CAWGRVSEETQYF. As DNA, the CDR3 is TGTGCCTGGGGACGGGTCAGTGAGGAGACCCAGTACTTC.

The rearrangement links TRBV10-3 to TRBJ1-3; weak D call: TRBD1 (5 bases). Trimming took 2 bases from V and 0 from J, leaving 8 bases between them. Germline values: CDR1 ENHRY, CDR2 SYGVKD. The CDR3 totals 15 residues. The CDR3 loop is CAISEQGGSGNTIYF. The CDR3 bases are TGTGCCATCAGTGAGCAGGGAGGCTCTGGAAACACCATATATTTT.

The rearrangement uses TRBV13 and TRBJ2-2; 7 bases are a match to TRBD1. Unmatched junction bases numbered 26, after V lost 4 bases and J lost 6 bases. This CDR3 comprises 21 residues. The V gene's germline CDR1 is PRHDT and CDR2 FYEKMQ (reference sequence). The CDR3 DNA sequence: TGTGCCAGCAGCTCACCCTATTTTGGGCGCTCAGGGGGTTTGTTTTCCGGGGAGCTGTTTTTT. It encodes CASSSPYFGRSGGLFSGELFF.

The chain combines TRBV10-3 with TRBJ1-1, with D tentatively TRBD1 (5 bases). This CDR3 region has 12 residues. Trimming shortened V by 10 bases and J by 3 bases, and 12 bases separated the two germline ends. Germline V gene lookup returns CDR1 ENHRY and CDR2 SYGVKD. CDR3 nucleotides: TGTGCCAGCGGGACTGTAGACACTGAAGCTTTCTTT. Translation: CASGTVDTEAFF.

This chain connects TRBV6-5 to TRBJ2-3; 8 nucleotides agree with TRBD1. CDR3 length equals 15 residues. V lost 6 bases to trimming and J lost 2 bases; unmatched junction nucleotides: 7. Germline assignment: CDR1 MNHEY and CDR2 SVGAGI. In DNA, the CDR3 is TGTGCCAGCAGAGAGACAGGGGCCGACACAGATACGCAGTATTTT. It codes for CASRETGADTDTQYF.

This chain links TRBV4-1 with TRBJ2-3; TRBD2 is a possible D gene (6 bases). Germline assignment: CDR1 MGHRA and CDR2 YSYEKL. Trimming took off 1 base at V and 5 bases at J, with 10 bases between the two ends. The CDR3 runs to 14 residues. CDR3 in DNA: TGCGCCAGCAGCCAAGCGGGAGAGGGAGATACGCAGTATTTT. This gives the protein CASSQAGEGDTQYF.

The chain employs TRBV9 and TRBJ1-2; perhaps TRBD1 as D (6 bases). The V end was cut by 3 bases, the J end by 6 bases, with 15 bases between. This CDR3 contains 14 residues. In germline, CDR1 is SGDLS, CDR2 YYNGEE. The CDR3 reads CASSARTDINGYTF. CDR3 nucleotide sequence: TGTGCCAGCAGCGCGAGGACAGATATAAATGGCTACACCTTC.

This rearrangement joins TRBV28 to TRBJ1-4; 7 bases line up with TRBD1. Trimming took 10 bases from V and 2 from J; bases not matched to a gene: 10. This CDR3 has 15 residues. Germline assignment: CDR1 MDHEN and CDR2 SYDVKM. CDR3 in DNA: TGTGCCACCTCACGGACAGGCGCGACTAATGAAAAACTGTTTTTT. It translates to CATSRTGATNEKLFF.

The genes are TRBV4-2 and TRBJ2-5, with TRBD1 identical over 7 bases. Losses at the gene ends were 0 bases for V and 5 bases for J; bases not matched to a gene: 9. CDR3 size: 16 residues. CDR1 and CDR2 (germline): LGHNA, YNFKEQ. Here the CDR3 reads CASSQEGTGVGETQYF. The CDR3 DNA is TGTGCCAGCAGCCAAGAAGGAACAGGGGTGGGGGAGACCCAGTACTTC.

The rearrangement uses TRBV3-1 (or the pseudogene TRBV3-2) and TRBJ2-3; the D gene is possibly TRBD2 (5 bases). This CDR3 contains 16 residues. Trimming removed 1 base from V and 0 bases from J, with 11 bases in between. The germline CDR1 and CDR2 sequences are LGHDT and YNNKEL (reference sequence). The CDR3 region is CASSQGASSSTDTQYF. Written as DNA, the CDR3 is TGTGCCAGCAGCCAAGGCGCTAGCTCTAGCACAGATACGCAGTATTTT.

J is TRBJ1-2 and V is TRBV7-2; D possibly corresponds to TRBD1 (5 bases). Germline V gene data show CDR1 as SGHTA and CDR2 as FQGNSA. Trimming took off 5 bases at V and 2 bases at J, with 15 bases between the two ends. The CDR3 extends over 15 amino acids. CDR3 amino acids: CASSTFTGDNYGYTF. CDR3 DNA: TGTGCCAGCAGCACTTTTACAGGAGACAACTATGGCTACACCTTC.

The chain links TRBV7-2 to TRBJ2-3; D unresolved. The CDR3 runs to 15 residues. Trimming shortened V by 2 bases and J by 5 bases, and 14 bases separated the two germline ends. Germline V gene data show CDR1 as SGHTA and CDR2 as FQGNSA. Here the CDR3 DNA reads TGTGCCAGCAGCTTATTACCGCTCCCCGGAGATACGCAGTATTTT. Its translation: CASSLLPLPGDTQYF.

The gene calls are TRBV9 and TRBJ2-1; 7 bases align to TRBD1. CDR1 and CDR2 from the germline V gene are SGDLS and YYNGEE. V was clipped by 0 bases and J by 2 bases; unmatched bases: 8. The CDR3 totals 17 residues. The CDR3 nucleotides read TGTGCCAGCAGCGTAGGTCTGGACAGGCTAGCCTACAATGAGCAGTTCTTC. Protein sequence: CASSVGLDRLAYNEQFF.

This chain uses TRBV7-6 with TRBJ2-2, with TRBD2 identical over 11 bases. V lost 5 bases and J lost 5; bases outside the gene matches: 4. Germline V gene sequence: CDR1 SGHVS, CDR2 FNYEAQ. CDR3 length equals 15 residues. In nucleotides, the CDR3 is TGTGCCAGCAGCCCCCGGACTAGCGGGACCGGGGAGCTGTTTTTT. The encoded protein is CASSPRTSGTGELFF.

This chain connects TRBV28 to TRBJ1-4; 8 bases match TRBD1. Germline lookup yields CDR1 MDHEN and CDR2 SYDVKM. This CDR3 spans 14 amino acids. Trimming at V came to 4 bases and at J to 8 bases, leaving 6 bases not matched to a gene. Here the CDR3 reads CASSSGQGREKLFF. In DNA form, the CDR3 reads TGTGCCAGCAGTTCCGGACAGGGACGAGAAAAACTGTTTTTT.

The chain couples TRBV7-6 to TRBJ1-4, with 7 positions matching TRBD1. The CDR3 runs to 17 residues. V shed 1 base, J shed 0 bases, and the junction held 5 bases outside the gene matches. Germline V gives CDR1 SGHVS, CDR2 FNYEAQ. The CDR3 here is CASSLEGARATNEKLFF. The CDR3 DNA sequence: TGTGCCAGCAGCTTAGAGGGGGCTAGGGCAACTAATGAAAAACTGTTTTTT.